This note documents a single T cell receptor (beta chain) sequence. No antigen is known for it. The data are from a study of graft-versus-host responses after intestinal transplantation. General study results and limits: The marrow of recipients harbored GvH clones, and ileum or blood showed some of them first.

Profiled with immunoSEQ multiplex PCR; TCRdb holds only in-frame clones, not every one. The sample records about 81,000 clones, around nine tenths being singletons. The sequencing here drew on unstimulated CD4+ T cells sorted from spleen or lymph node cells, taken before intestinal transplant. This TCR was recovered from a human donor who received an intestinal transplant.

The CDR3 protein is CAINSRQGETQYF. The CDR3, as DNA: TGTGCCATCAACTCCCGACAGGGAGAGACCCAGTACTTC. The chain carries TRBV10-3 and TRBJ2-5, with TRBD1 matching 7 bases. This CDR3 is 13 amino acids long. The junction had 6 bases not matched to a gene; V was cut back by 7 bases and J by 4 bases. CDR1 ENHRY and CDR2 SYGVKD come from the germline V gene.